The clone carrying this T cell receptor beta chain was seen many times. Its specificity is unknown. These data originate in a study of breast tumors, draining lymph nodes, adjacent tissues. Study results and limitations: Most tumor T cells seemingly derive from lymph node, then expand in tumor.

TCRdb reanalysed the multiplex PCR reads using MiXCR and keeps one entry per CDR3 protein. The sample lists about 270,000 distinct CDR3 sequences; under 35% were seen once. The CDR3 is made up of 15 amino acids. Germline V gene data show CDR1 as SGHNT and CDR2 as YENEEA. V lost 5 bases, J lost 2 bases, and 8 bases stayed unmatched. Axillary draining lymph nodes of breast cancer patients supplied the node samples. The TCR was taken from a female donor with breast cancer. Some clones in this sample may be carry-over from other donors' samples. The V and J genes are TRBV11-3 and TRBJ2-5; TRBD1 matches at 7 bases. Sequencing was done on a sample of axillary lymph node tissue. The CDR3 DNA is TGTGCCAGCAGCCCCCCGGGACAGCTACAAGAGACCCAGTACTTC. Residues: CASSPPGQLQETQYF.